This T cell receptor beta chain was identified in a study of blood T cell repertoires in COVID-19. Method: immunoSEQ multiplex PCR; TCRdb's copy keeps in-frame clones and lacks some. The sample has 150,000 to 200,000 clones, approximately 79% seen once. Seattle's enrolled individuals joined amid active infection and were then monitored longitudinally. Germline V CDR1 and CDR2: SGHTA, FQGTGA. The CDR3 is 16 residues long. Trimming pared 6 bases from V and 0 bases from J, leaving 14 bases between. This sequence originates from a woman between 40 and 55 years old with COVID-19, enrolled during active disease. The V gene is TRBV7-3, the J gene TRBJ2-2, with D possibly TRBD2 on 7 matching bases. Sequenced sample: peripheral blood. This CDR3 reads CASSPEGGSNTGELFF. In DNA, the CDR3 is TGTGCCAGCAGTCCCGAGGGGGGGTCGAACACCGGGGAGCTGTTTTTT.